A single sample gave rise to the 16 T cell receptor beta chains below, sequenced in a study of cytomegalovirus exposure and HLA in healthy donors. Primers included in the PCR were 60 Vbeta and 13 Jbeta primers. Some clones are missing from TCRdb's copy, which holds only in-frame ones; the method was immunoSEQ multiplex PCR. The sample shows approximately 120,000 clones, 70% to 80% of them seen only once. Sequencing was performed on PBMCs. The origin of the receptors is a man aged 35-49 years in good health and CMV-seronegative.

The V gene is TRBV4-1, the J gene TRBJ1-2; D is ambiguous. V gave up 0 bases and J gave up 6 bases, with 5 bases separating them. This CDR3 has 12 residues. Germline V gene lookup returns CDR1 MGHRA and CDR2 YSYEKL. The CDR3 sequence: CASSQDGDGYTF. The CDR3 DNA follows: TGCGCCAGCAGCCAAGACGGGGATGGCTACACCTTC.

This clone occurred once. This chain joins TRBV6-4 and TRBJ2-1; D perhaps matches TRBD1 (6 bases). This CDR3 contains 15 residues. Trimming took off 6 bases at V and 0 bases at J, with 12 bases between the two ends. The germline gives CDR1 MRHNA, CDR2 SNTAGT. The CDR3: CASSRQVCSYNEQFF. The CDR3 DNA sequence: TGTGCCAGCAGCAGACAGGTCTGCTCCTACAATGAGCAGTTCTTC.

J is TRBJ1-1 and V is TRBV7-9; the D gene is possibly TRBD1 (5 bases). The CDR3 sequence is 13 residues long. Germline V gene lookup returns CDR1 SEHNR and CDR2 FQNEAQ (reference sequence). V lost 3 bases, J lost 4 bases, and 9 bases lay in between. As DNA, the CDR3 is TGTGCCAGCAGCTTGGGGGAGGGCACTGAAGCTTTCTTT. Amino acids: CASSLGEGTEAFF.

Regarding this clone: At one boundary the junction diverges from the germline segment, which might be a read error. The chain employs TRBV6-5 and TRBJ2-7, with D possibly being TRBD1 (5 bases). Germline-derived CDR1 and CDR2 are MNHEY and SVGAGI. The length of the CDR3 is 13 residues. The CDR3 DNA sequence: TGTACCAGCAGTTACTTTTCAGGGCGCGAGCAGTACTTC. This translates into CTSSYFSGREQYF.

This clone was counted a single time. The CDR3 DNA reads TGTGCCAGCGATGGGGGGAAAGAGACCCAGTACTTC. Translation: CASDGGKETQYF. The chain joins TRBV6-6 to TRBJ2-5; D perhaps matches TRBD2 (6 bases). Germline V gene data show CDR1 as MNHNY and CDR2 as SVGAGI (reference sequence). V lost 8 bases and J 3 bases, leaving 10 bases between the germline ends. The CDR3 totals 12 residues.

The chain employs TRBV7-2 and TRBJ2-1; TRBD1 agrees at 7 bases. This CDR3 comprises 19 residues. The V and J ends lost 5 bases and 0 bases, in that order; junction bases with no gene match: 16. Germline CDR1 reads SGHTA; CDR2 reads FQGNSA. The CDR3 here is CASSKTGEWWSGSYNEQFF. The CDR3 DNA is TGTGCCAGCAGCAAAACAGGGGAGTGGTGGAGTGGCTCCTACAATGAGCAGTTCTTC.

The chain combines TRBV6-5 with TRBJ1-2, with D maybe TRBD1 (5 bases). The V gene's germline CDR1 is MNHEY and CDR2 SVGAGI. Trimming took off 6 bases at V and 1 base at J, with 9 bases between the two ends. The CDR3 length is 13 residues. Here the CDR3 DNA reads TGTGCCAGCAGCCTAGACAGTAACTATGGCTACACCTTC. Translated, it gives CASSLDSNYGYTF.

The CDR3 DNA reads as TGTGCCAGCAGTGAATGGTGGACAGACAATGAAAAACTGTTTTTT. It codes for CASSEWWTDNEKLFF. The chain employs TRBV6-1 and TRBJ1-4; perhaps TRBD1 as D (6 bases). The germline gives CDR1 MNHNS, CDR2 SASEGT. V gave up 2 bases and J gave up 5 bases, with 12 bases separating them. CDR3 size: 15 residues.

The chain employs TRBV4-2 and TRBJ2-1; 10 bases fit TRBD2. Per the germline V gene, CDR1 is LGHNA and CDR2 is YNFKEQ. Trimming took 0 bases from V and 9 from J; bases not matched to a gene: 14. The CDR3 totals 18 residues. CDR3 nucleotide sequence: TGTGCCAGCAGCCAAGATTGGGCCGGCTTAGCGGGGGGCGTTGAGCAGTTCTTC. Amino acids: CASSQDWAGLAGGVEQFF.

This chain links TRBV6-6 with TRBJ2-7; no clear D gene. V was clipped by 7 bases and J by 5 bases, with 18 bases between them. Germline V lookup: CDR1 MNHNY, CDR2 SVGAGI (reference sequence). This CDR3 is 14 amino acids long. CDR3 region: CASNDPPRWDEQYF. CDR3 sequence (DNA): TGTGCCAGCAACGACCCCCCCAGGTGGGACGAGCAGTACTTC.

The chain joins TRBV6-1 to TRBJ2-7; TRBD1 agrees at 8 bases. Losses at the gene ends were 6 bases for V and 0 bases for J; bases not matched to a gene: 4. Per germline, CDR1 MNHNS and CDR2 SASEGT. The CDR3 sequence is 14 residues long. The CDR3 sequence is CASSGQGFSYEQYF. The CDR3 DNA sequence: TGTGCCAGCAGCGGACAGGGCTTCTCCTACGAGCAGTACTTC.

Here the CDR3 reads CASSLTGGSDVYTF. CDR3 DNA: TGCGCCAGCAGCTTAACAGGGGGAAGTGATGTCTACACCTTC. The genes are TRBV5-1 and TRBJ1-2, with 8 bases aligning to TRBD1. This CDR3 region has 14 residues. CDR1 is SGHRS and CDR2 is YFSETQ in the germline V gene. Germline trimming cut 2 bases from V and 10 bases from J; bases unmatched to any gene: 10.

The chain couples TRBV6-5 to TRBJ2-7; 8 nucleotides agree with TRBD1. Germline CDR1 MNHEY, CDR2 SVGAGI. V lost 3 bases, J lost 6 bases, and 7 bases stayed unmatched. The CDR3 loop spans 14 amino acids. The CDR3 protein is CASSYRTGTREQYF. The CDR3, as DNA: TGTGCCAGCAGTTATCGGACAGGGACCCGCGAGCAGTACTTC.

The genes are TRBV2 and TRBJ1-2, with 7 bases fitting TRBD1. CDR1 SNHLY and CDR2 FYNNEI come from the germline V gene. The V segment lost 2 bases and the J segment 6 bases; nucleotides outside the gene matches: 9. CDR3 length: 15 amino acids. The CDR3 DNA follows: TGTGCCAGCAGTGAAAGGGGCAGGGGGGTAGATGGCTACACCTTC. Translated, it gives CASSERGRGVDGYTF.

A few counts support this clone. The V call is TRBV29-1, the J call TRBJ1-1; D uncertain. The V end was cut by 5 bases, the J end by 7 bases, with 14 bases between. The CDR3 has 12 residues. The germline V gene has CDR1 SQVTM and CDR2 ANQGSEA. In DNA, the CDR3 is TGCAGCGTTACAAGACGGGTAGATGAAGCTTTCTTT. Its translation is CSVTRRVDEAFF.

V gene TRBV7-2 combines with J gene TRBJ2-7; 7 bases are a match to TRBD1. V lost 5 bases to trimming and J lost 3 bases; unmatched junction nucleotides: 16. This CDR3 has 17 amino acids. CDR1 is SGHTA, CDR2 FQGNSA, per germline. This CDR3 reads CASSERVGGHNRYEQYF. DNA for the CDR3: TGTGCCAGCAGCGAAAGGGTAGGGGGCCACAATCGCTACGAGCAGTACTTC.